These 10 T cell receptor beta chains came from one sample sequenced in a study of OX40 agonist ivuxolimab in advanced cancers. This table comes from immunoSEQ multiplex PCR, and its TCRdb copy is limited to in-frame clones, with some not included. The sample includes 70,000 to 100,000 clones, around 84% of them seen just once. The input for sequencing was CD4+ or CD8+ T cells sorted from blood, taken in a trial of the OX40 agonist ivuxolimab. All receptors come from an adult with an advanced solid tumor such as melanoma, head and neck, liver or kidney cancer.

This chain connects TRBV5-1 to TRBJ2-7; 11 nucleotides align to TRBD1. J gave up 5 bases and V 4 bases, and 5 bases lay outside the gene matches. CDR1 and CDR2 from the germline V gene are SGHRS and YFSETQ. The CDR3 sequence is 14 residues long. As DNA, the CDR3 is TGCGCCAGCAGCCCCGGGACAGGGGGTAACGAGCAGTACGTC. Translation gives CASSPGTGGNEQYV.

This sequence joins TRBV6-5 and TRBJ1-1; TRBD1 is a possible D gene (5 bases). The CDR3 length is 14 residues. Germline V gene lookup returns CDR1 MNHEY and CDR2 SVGAGI. V was pared by 5 bases and J by 5 bases, with 15 bases between. CDR3 in amino acids: CASSRDGRATEAFF. In DNA form, the CDR3 reads TGTGCCAGCAGTAGGGACGGAAGGGCGACTGAAGCTTTCTTT.

The chain joins TRBV6-5 to TRBJ1-3, with 7 bases matching TRBD1. Germline V gene sequence: CDR1 MNHEY, CDR2 SVGAGI. V dropped 5 bases and J dropped 0; count of bases not matched to a gene: 4. This CDR3 is 15 amino acids long. As DNA, the CDR3 is TGTGCCAGCAGTCCGGACAGGTTCTCTGGAAACACCATATATTTT. It encodes CASSPDRFSGNTIYF.

Only a few counts were recorded for this clone. The chain recombines TRBV11-2 with TRBJ2-3, with 8 bases lining up with TRBD2. The V gene end was trimmed by 4 bases and the J gene end by 4 bases; junction bases not matched to a gene: 10. The germline CDR1 and CDR2 sequences are SGHAT and FQNNGV. There are 16 residues in the CDR3. In DNA form, the CDR3 reads TGTGCCAGCAGCTCCCCGCCGGGGGGGTTTGCAGATACGCAGTATTTT. Its protein product is CASSSPPGGFADTQYF.

The rearrangement uses TRBV5-1 and TRBJ2-3; TRBD2 matches 14 bases. The ends lost 1 base at V and 4 bases at J; junction bases unmatched: 2. The CDR3 runs 16 residues. CDR1 and CDR2 from the germline V gene are SGHRS and YFSETQ. This CDR3 is CASSLRLAGGPDTQYF. Here the CDR3 DNA reads TGCGCCAGCAGCTTGAGACTAGCGGGGGGGCCAGATACGCAGTATTTT.

Here the CDR3 reads CASSSPGTSGGSTDTQYF. In DNA form, the CDR3 reads TGTGCCAGCAGCTCCCCCGGGACTAGCGGGGGGAGCACAGATACGCAGTATTTT. The chain couples TRBV7-2 to TRBJ2-3, with 15 bases aligning to TRBD2. This CDR3 is built from 18 residues. V shed 4 bases and J 0 bases; nucleotides not matched to a gene: 5. CDR1 and CDR2 from the germline V gene are SGHTA and FQGNSA. Full variable domain (outside the CDR3, taken from reference TRBV7-2 and TRBJ2-3): GAGVSQSPSNKVTEKGKDVELRCDPISGHTALYWYRQSLGQGLEFLIYFQGNSAPDKSGLPSDRFSAERTGGSVSTLTIQRTQQEDSAVYLCASSSPGTSGGSTDTQYFGPGTRLTVL.

The V call is TRBV4-3, the J call TRBJ2-7, with D possibly matching TRBD2 (7 bases). V was trimmed by 0 bases and J by 1 base, leaving 13 bases between them. The CDR3 loop spans 16 amino acids. CDR1 and CDR2 from the germline V gene are LGHNA and YSLEER. Here the CDR3 DNA reads TGCGCCAGCAGCCAAGATGGGGGGGGCCGGTCCTACGAGCAGTACTTC. This codes for CASSQDGGGRSYEQYF.

The chain links TRBV11-3 to TRBJ2-5; 7 nucleotides align to TRBD1. The junction had 13 bases not matched to a gene; V was cut back by 5 bases and J by 7 bases. From germline, CDR1 is SGHNT and CDR2 YENEEA. CDR3 length: 15 residues. The CDR3 nucleotides are TGTGCCAGCAGCGAAGGGGGCGCCGGTGGGGGGACCCAGTACTTC. This encodes CASSEGGAGGGTQYF. Full variable domain (rest looked up from reference TRBV11-3 and TRBJ2-5): EAGVVQSPRYKIIEKKQPVAFWCNPISGHNTLYWYLQNLGQGPELLIRYENEEAVDDSQLPKDRFSAERLKGVDSTLKIQPAELGDSAVYLCASSEGGAGGGTQYFGPGTRLLVL.

The chain recombines TRBV15 with TRBJ1-5; D is uncertain. V was clipped by 0 bases and J by 7 bases, with 10 bases between them. This CDR3 contains 14 residues. Germline V gene data show CDR1 as LNHNV and CDR2 as YYDKDF (reference sequence). DNA of the CDR3: TGTGCCACCAGCAGAGATGGATCTGACCAGCCCCAGCATTTT. This codes for CATSRDGSDQPQHF.

The J gene is TRBJ2-3, the V gene TRBV5-4; possibly TRBD2 for D (7 bases). Germline values: CDR1 SGHNT, CDR2 YYREEE (reference sequence). The CDR3 contains 12 residues. The germline V and J ends were trimmed by 5 bases and 5 bases, with 9 bases remaining between them. The CDR3 sequence is CASRGGGDTQYF. For the CDR3, the DNA is TGTGCCAGCAGAGGGGGGGGAGATACGCAGTATTTT.